Reported below is one T cell receptor (beta chain). Its cognate antigen is unknown. This specimen belongs to a study of blood T cells in healthy people across ages. Healthy Russian Caucasian donors spanned ages about 6 to 100 years. Each of the donors had roughly 9.1 milliliters of peripheral blood drawn into EDTA-treated Vacutainer tubes. Primers used in a second PCR of about 6 to 11 cycles were a sample-barcoded 5' primer and a J-beta primer mix. TCRdb analysed the 5' RACE reads with MiXCR anew, one entry per CDR3 protein. The sample consists of just under 750,000 distinct CDR3 sequences, about a fifth of them appearing once. Study-wide results and caveats: Long-lived donors had more naive CD4+ cells and higher diversity than aged donors. Per million T cells, TCR beta diversity dropped about linearly as age rose.

V lost 5 bases and J lost 1, with 12 bases in between. The germline gives CDR1 SGHRS, CDR2 YFSETQ. The CDR3 is made up of 14 amino acids. The chain employs TRBV5-1 and TRBJ1-1; no firm D call. The origin of this receptor is a man aged 65-85 years in good health. The sequenced sample was blood. The CDR3 DNA reads TGCGCCAGCAGAGTGAGGGCGGGGAACACTGAAGCTTTCTTT. As protein: CASRVRAGNTEAFF.